This T cell receptor (beta chain) was identified during a study of T cells after yellow fever vaccination. Study overall: SMART-Seq v4 Ultra Low Input prepared libraries from low-cell fractions.

This CDR3 spans 13 amino acids. V shed 4 bases and J shed 6 bases, with 11 bases lying between them. CDR1 SGHTA and CDR2 FQGNSA come from the germline V gene. UMIs and a universal primer site were added when TCR cDNA was made by 5'RACE template switching. MiXCR, run by TCRdb on the 5' RACE reads, gives a single entry per CDR3 protein. The sample includes some 500,000 distinct CDR3 sequences, 13% seen only once; the top ten take about 14%. J is TRBJ2-3 and V is TRBV7-2; no clear D. This TCR was sampled from a young man who received the YFV17D yellow fever vaccine. Specimen: PBMCs, collected on the day of the yellow fever booster vaccination. The CDR3 bases are TGTGCCAGCAGCTCCGATCCCACTGATACGCAGTATTTT. This codes for CASSSDPTDTQYF.